This T cell receptor (beta chain) came from a study of STAT3 mutations in large granular lymphocyte leukemia. Whole-study results and caveats: Treatment regimens differed across patients between samplings. TCR clonotype switching after therapy occurred in about 35% of the 18 patients. Every T-cell large granular lymphocyte leukemia patient had at least one immunodominant TCR beta clonotype. In some patients, a small highly pathogenic clone possibly went undetected.

Remarks on this clone: The antigen remains unidentified.

Trimming removed 3 bases at V and 1 base at J, with 7 bases between. Germline values: CDR1 SGHAT, CDR2 FQNNGV. This CDR3 comprises 14 residues. TCRbeta libraries averaged about 40,773 productive templates per sample. This table comes from immunoSEQ multiplex PCR, and its TCRdb copy is limited to in-frame clones, with some not included. The profile shows over 30,000 clones, 70% to 90% of them singletons. The clonotype was recovered from a human donor with T large granular lymphocyte leukemia. Some clones in this sample may be carry-over from other donors' samples. The sample taken for sequencing was PBMCs. The chain joins TRBV11-2 to TRBJ1-5; D not resolved. For the CDR3, the DNA is TGTGCCAGCAGCTTCGCTTCGAGCAATCAGCCCCAGCATTTT. Its translation is CASSFASSNQPQHF.